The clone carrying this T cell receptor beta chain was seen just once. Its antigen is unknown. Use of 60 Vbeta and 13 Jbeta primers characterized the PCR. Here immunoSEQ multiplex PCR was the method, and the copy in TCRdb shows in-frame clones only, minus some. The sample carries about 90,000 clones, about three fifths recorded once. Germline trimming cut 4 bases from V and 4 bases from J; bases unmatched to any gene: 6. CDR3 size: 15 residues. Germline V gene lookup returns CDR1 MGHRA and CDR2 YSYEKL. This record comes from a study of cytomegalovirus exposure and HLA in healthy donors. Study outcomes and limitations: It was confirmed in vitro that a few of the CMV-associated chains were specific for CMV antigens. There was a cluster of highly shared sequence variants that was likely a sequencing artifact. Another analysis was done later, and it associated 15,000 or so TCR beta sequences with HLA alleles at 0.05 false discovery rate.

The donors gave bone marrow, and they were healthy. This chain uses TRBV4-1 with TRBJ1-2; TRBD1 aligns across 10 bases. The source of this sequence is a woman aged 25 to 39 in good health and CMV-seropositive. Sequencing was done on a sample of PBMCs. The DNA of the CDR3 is TGCGCCAGCAGCCCGTCGGACAGGGGGGCCTATGGCTACACCTTC. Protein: CASSPSDRGAYGYTF.